These 20 T cell receptor beta chains originate from one sample sequenced in a study of technical replicates of blood from several donors. The protocol was immunoSEQ multiplex PCR, while the TCRdb copy is restricted to in-frame clones and leaves out a portion. Here the sample spans 55,000 to 75,000 clones, about 93% being singletons. The sample consisted of PBMCs. The receptors derive from a human donor in good health. Some clones in this sample may be carry-over from other donors' samples.

This chain links TRBV15 with TRBJ1-2; 7 bases map to TRBD1. Germline V gene lookup returns CDR1 LNHNV and CDR2 YYDKDF (reference sequence). CDR3 length equals 14 residues. V was pared by 4 bases and J by 4 bases, with 6 bases of the junction left unmatched. This chain's CDR3 is CATSKDRQPYGYTF. The CDR3 DNA reads as TGTGCCACCAGCAAGGACAGGCAACCCTATGGCTACACCTTC.

V usage is TRBV4-1 and J usage is TRBJ1-5; D unresolved. The CDR3 length is 15 residues. Trimming took 0 bases from V and 2 from J, leaving 8 bases between them. The V gene's germline CDR1 is MGHRA and CDR2 YSYEKL. CDR3 sequence reads: CASSQELVGNQPQHF. CDR3 coding DNA: TGCGCCAGCAGCCAAGAACTGGTCGGCAATCAGCCCCAGCATTTT.

The V and J genes are TRBV7-2 and TRBJ1-2; 8 bases match TRBD1. V was clipped by 4 bases and J by 9 bases; unmatched bases: 16. The CDR3 has 16 residues. CDR1 and CDR2 from the germline V gene are SGHTA and FQGNSA. The CDR3 DNA sequence: TGTGCCAGCAGCTCCTATCTAGGACAGGGAGCCGGGAGCTACACCTTC. Translation: CASSSYLGQGAGSYTF.

The chain carries TRBV27 and TRBJ1-2, with 8 bases that match TRBD1. This CDR3 has 15 residues. Germline V gene lookup returns CDR1 MNHEY and CDR2 SMNVEV (reference sequence). Trimming at V came to 5 bases and at J to 4 bases, leaving 9 bases not matched to a gene. This CDR3 is CASSPRDRPTYGYTF. CDR3 nucleotide sequence: TGTGCCAGCAGTCCACGGGACAGGCCTACCTATGGCTACACCTTC.

This chain uses TRBV4-1 with TRBJ2-5; tentative D call: TRBD2 (5 bases). V was pared by 1 base and J by 1 base, with 10 bases between. Germline assignment: CDR1 MGHRA and CDR2 YSYEKL. The CDR3 spans 15 residues. As DNA, the CDR3 is TGCGCCAGCAGCCAAGTAGGAGGTTTCCAAGAGACCCAGTACTTC. It is translated as CASSQVGGFQETQYF.

This chain uses TRBV14 with TRBJ2-2; a weak D match, TRBD1 (5 bases). Trimming pared 0 bases from V and 4 bases from J, leaving 9 bases between. This CDR3 is built from 15 residues. The germline gives CDR1 SGHDN, CDR2 FVKESK. The CDR3 DNA reads as TGTGCCAGCAGCCAAGATGTTCAGGGCACCGGGGAGCTGTTTTTT. Amino acids: CASSQDVQGTGELFF.

This rearrangement joins TRBV9 to TRBJ1-2, with 11 bases lining up with TRBD1. Per the germline V gene, CDR1 is SGDLS and CDR2 is YYNGEE. The trim removed 4 bases at V and 7 bases at J, leaving 12 bases unmatched. The CDR3 totals 16 residues. The CDR3 nucleotides read TGTGCCAGCAGCCCCCCCATTCAGGGGACAGGGGGTGGCTACACCTTC. Translation: CASSPPIQGTGGGYTF.

The chain joins TRBV7-2 to TRBJ1-2, with a possible D match to TRBD1 (6 bases). The CDR3 is made up of 15 amino acids. With 4 bases removed from V and 3 bases from J, the gap between germline ends came to 15 bases. CDR1 is SGHTA and CDR2 is FQGNSA in the germline V gene. CDR3 region: CASSSGGGRYYGYTF. CDR3 coding DNA: TGTGCCAGCAGCTCCGGGGGGGGGCGTTACTATGGCTACACCTTC. Supplemented by reference TRBV7-2 and TRBJ1-2, the full variable domain reads GAGVSQSPSNKVTEKGKDVELRCDPISGHTALYWYRQSLGQGLEFLIYFQGNSAPDKSGLPSDRFSAERTGGSVSTLTIQRTQQEDSAVYLCASSSGGGRYYGYTFGSGTRLTVV.

The table lists this clone with a count of one. This chain links TRBV27 with TRBJ1-1; the D is unclear. Germline values: CDR1 MNHEY, CDR2 SMNVEV (reference sequence). This CDR3 has 14 residues. V gave up 3 bases and J gave up 3 bases, with 11 bases separating them. CDR3 DNA: TGTGCCAGCAGTTTTTCCCCCCCGGACACTGAAGCTTTCTTT. As protein: CASSFSPPDTEAFF.

This clone was found once. V and J are TRBV7-8 and TRBJ2-5; 8 bases map to TRBD2. The CDR3 runs to 15 residues. Germline CDR1 SGHVS, CDR2 FQNEAQ. V shed 4 bases and J 3 bases; nucleotides not matched to a gene: 7. Here the CDR3 reads CASSSIGLAEETQYF. Written as DNA, the CDR3 is TGTGCCAGCAGCTCGATTGGACTAGCCGAAGAGACCCAGTACTTC.

V usage is TRBV7-2 and J usage is TRBJ1-5; D unresolved. Germline loops: CDR1 SGHTA, CDR2 FQGNSA. The length of the CDR3 is 13 residues. Trimming cost V 5 bases and J 2 bases, with 7 bases left between them. The CDR3 region has the DNA TGTGCCAGCAGCCGAGGAGGCAATCAGCCCCAGCATTTT. Protein product: CASSRGGNQPQHF.

V gene TRBV27 combines with J gene TRBJ1-1; D gene unclear. Looked up from germline, CDR1 is MNHEY and CDR2 is SMNVEV (reference sequence). Trimming pared 5 bases from V and 11 bases from J, leaving 21 bases between. The length of the CDR3 is 14 residues. The CDR3 bases are TGTGCCAGCAGTCCCATGGCTGTAACCCCTTCCGCTTTCTTT. As protein: CASSPMAVTPSAFF.

The CDR3 loop reads CASSPRTSGRRSYEQYF. The CDR3 bases are TGTGCCAGCAGCCCAAGGACTAGCGGGAGGAGGTCCTACGAGCAGTACTTC. V gene TRBV5-6 combines with J gene TRBJ2-7; 14 positions agree with TRBD2. The ends lost 4 bases at V and 1 base at J; junction bases unmatched: 7. This CDR3 comprises 17 residues. Per the germline V gene, CDR1 is SGHDT and CDR2 is YYEEEE.

This chain joins TRBV2 and TRBJ2-5; TRBD1 matches at 8 bases. This CDR3 is 13 amino acids long. Germline V gene lookup returns CDR1 SNHLY and CDR2 FYNNEI. V shed 4 bases and J 4 bases; nucleotides not matched to a gene: 2. In DNA form, the CDR3 reads TGTGCCAGCAGTGGCGGGACAGGAGAGACCCAGTACTTC. Translation gives CASSGGTGETQYF. Using reference TRBV2 and TRBJ2-5 for the parts outside the CDR3, the full variable domain is EPEVTQTPSHQVTQMGQEVILRCVPISNHLYFYWYRQILGQKVEFLVSFYNNEISEKSEIFDDQFSVERPDGSNFTLKIRSTKLEDSAMYFCASSGGTGETQYFGPGTRLLVL.

The chain recombines TRBV7-9 with TRBJ2-7; no firm D call. CDR3 length: 13 amino acids. The V gene lost 3 bases and the J gene lost 2 bases, with 8 bases spanning the gap. Germline CDR1 and CDR2: SEHNR and FQNEAQ (reference sequence). DNA for the CDR3: TGTGCCAGCAGCTTCCCCGGTGCCTACGAGCAGTACTTC. Translated: CASSFPGAYEQYF.

V usage is TRBV11-2 and J usage is TRBJ2-3, with TRBD2 matching over 7 bases. V was clipped by 5 bases and J by 5 bases; unmatched bases: 7. This CDR3 is 14 amino acids long. In germline, CDR1 is SGHAT, CDR2 FQNNGV. The CDR3 reads CASSPRASGDTQYF. In DNA, the CDR3 is TGTGCCAGCAGCCCCAGGGCTAGCGGAGATACGCAGTATTTT.

The chain is built from TRBV5-4 and TRBJ1-2; D is undetermined. Germline lookup yields CDR1 SGHNT and CDR2 YYREEE (reference sequence). The germline V and J ends were trimmed by 0 bases and 5 bases, with 14 bases remaining between them. There are 15 residues in the CDR3. Written as DNA, the CDR3 is TGTGCCAGCAGCTTGGGCCCCGGGGAGGCGTATGGCTACACCTTC. This sequence encodes CASSLGPGEAYGYTF.

There are a few counts of this clone. The gene calls are TRBV18 and TRBJ1-1, with a tentative D call TRBD1 (6 bases). The V gene lost 6 bases and the J gene lost 1 base, with 15 bases spanning the gap. Per the germline V gene, CDR1 is KGHSH and CDR2 is LQKENI. CDR3 length: 15 residues. CDR3 nucleotides: TGTGCCAGCTCCCTCCCAGGGGTCGCGAACACTGAAGCTTTCTTT. Residues: CASSLPGVANTEAFF.

This chain links TRBV4-2 with TRBJ2-2, with a possible D match to TRBD2 (6 bases). The V gene lost 5 bases and the J gene lost 5 bases, with 15 bases spanning the gap. In germline, CDR1 is LGHNA, CDR2 YNFKEQ. This CDR3 region has 15 residues. Here the CDR3 DNA reads TGTGCCAGCAGCTCGTGGGGGGTGGCGACCGGGGAGCTGTTTTTT. This sequence encodes CASSSWGVATGELFF.

The chain combines TRBV6-1 with TRBJ2-3; 9 nucleotides agree with TRBD2. CDR1 is MNHNS and CDR2 is SASEGT in the germline V gene. J was trimmed by 4 bases and V by 7 bases; bases with no gene match: 6. This CDR3 has 14 amino acids. CDR3 DNA sequence: TGTGCCAGCACAATAGCGGGAGTACCAGATACGCAGTATTTT. Translation: CASTIAGVPDTQYF.